This T cell receptor beta chain was retrieved from a study of regulatory T cells in long-lasting Graves disease. Study-level findings and limits: Favored usage of TRBV28, TRBJ1-2 and TRBJ2-5 was recorded in persistent disease.

Building of the TCR beta libraries involved iRepertoire HTBI primers and Arm-PCR of CDR3 regions. One entry per CDR3 protein, called by TCRdb with MiXCR from the multiplex PCR reads. The sample lists about 220,000 distinct CDR3 sequences, roughly a fifth occurring once. Stated time point: newly diagnosed GD, antithyroid drugs for less than 3 months. The TCR library was prepared using RNA isolated from PBMCs. Germline lookup yields CDR1 MNHEY and CDR2 SMNVEV (reference sequence). Germline trimming cut 6 bases from V and 8 bases from J; bases unmatched to any gene: 9. The CDR3 spans 14 residues. This clonotype was recorded many times. The antigen is not known. This sample also belongs to another study, concerning T cells in Graves' hyperthyroidism and ophthalmopathy. That paper states: Clinical symptoms, serum thyroxine, TRAb, thyroid ultrasound and orbital computed tomography established diagnosis. Stable hyperthyroidism was separated from ophthalmopathy by a model based on 13 V-J features.

The chain carries TRBV27 and TRBJ1-4; 7 bases agree with TRBD1. The source is a woman younger than 45 with Graves disease. Sequencing was performed on peripheral blood mononuclear cells (PBMCs), taken at new diagnosis, from a patient treated with antithyroid drugs. The CDR3 region is CASSNRGGIEKLFF. The CDR3 region has the DNA TGTGCCAGCAGCAACAGGGGCGGCATCGAAAAACTGTTTTTT.